The clone carrying this T cell receptor beta chain was observed many times. The target antigen is unknown. A read error may account for a junction end that differs from germline. For the sorted libraries, fewer than 1.3 million CD4+ or CD8+ T cells were used. The germline V gene encodes CDR1 SSHAT and CDR2 FNYEAQ (reference sequence). The CDR3 sequence is 15 residues long. The data are from a study of neurological immune-mediated disorders. General study results and limits: CDR3 amino acid sequences found in expanded clones were never shared across subjects, suggesting private repertoires in all groups.

Every sequencing run generated in excess of 160 million TCR-beta sequences. These sequences covered 15-18 subjects. MiXCR, applied by TCRdb to the 5' RACE reads, yields one record per CDR3 protein. The sample lists roughly 39,000 distinct CDR3 sequences, approximately 5% occurring once. This TCR was sampled from a man between 18 and 29 years old in good health. Sequences were obtained from CD4+ T cells from blood. The chain has TRBV7-7 and TRBJ2-3; no firm D call. The CDR3 sequence is CASSLSAQYTDTQYF. In DNA, the CDR3 is TGTGCTAGCAGCTTATCGGCCCAATACACAGATACGCAGTATTTT.